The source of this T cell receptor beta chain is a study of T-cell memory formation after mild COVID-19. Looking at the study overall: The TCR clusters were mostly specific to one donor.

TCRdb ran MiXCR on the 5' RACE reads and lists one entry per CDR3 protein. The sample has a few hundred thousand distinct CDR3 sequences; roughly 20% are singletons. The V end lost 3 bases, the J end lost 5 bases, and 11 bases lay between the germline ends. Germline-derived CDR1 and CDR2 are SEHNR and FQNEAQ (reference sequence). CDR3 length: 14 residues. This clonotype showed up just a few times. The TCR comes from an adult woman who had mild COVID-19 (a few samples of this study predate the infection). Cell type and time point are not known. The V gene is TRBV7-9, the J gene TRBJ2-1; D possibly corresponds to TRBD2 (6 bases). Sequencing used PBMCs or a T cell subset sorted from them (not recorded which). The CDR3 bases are TGTGCCAGCAGCTTTCTAGCGAGCCACAATGAGCAGTTCTTC. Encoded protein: CASSFLASHNEQFF.